The 21 T cell receptor beta chains in this list originate from one sample, sequenced in a study of T cell responses to AZD1222 COVID-19 vaccine. Sequencing used immunoSEQ multiplex PCR; TCRdb keeps in-frame clones, though not all of them. The sample includes 45,000 to 55,000 clones, around 85% of them seen just once. Source: peripheral blood, taken on day 0 of MenACWY control vaccination. Source of these receptors: an adult in good health.

The V and J genes are TRBV10-2 and TRBJ1-3; D gene ambiguous. V lost 2 bases to trimming and J lost 0 bases, with 8 bases between them. Germline CDR1 and CDR2: WSHSY and SAAADI. This CDR3 region has 15 residues. In nucleotides, the CDR3 is TGCGCCAGCAGTGAGAGACCCTTCTCTGGAAACACCATATATTTT. Translation: CASSERPFSGNTIYF.

The chain employs TRBV28 and TRBJ2-1; 7 positions match TRBD1. V gave up 2 bases and J gave up 4 bases; unmatched junction bases: 8. The CDR3 covers 16 residues. Germline lookup yields CDR1 MDHEN and CDR2 SYDVKM. CDR3: CASSLVKGRGYNEQFF. As DNA, the CDR3 is TGTGCCAGCAGTTTAGTTAAGGGCAGGGGGTACAATGAGCAGTTCTTC.

The chain links TRBV19 to TRBJ2-1; perhaps TRBD2 as D (7 bases). Trimming pared 1 base from V and 2 bases from J, leaving 12 bases between. This CDR3 is 16 amino acids long. In germline, CDR1 is LNHDA, CDR2 SQIVND (reference sequence). The CDR3 bases are TGTGCCAGTAGTATAGTTGCGGGGGCAACCTACAATGAGCAGTTCTTC. Translating gives CASSIVAGATYNEQFF.

J is TRBJ2-2 and V is TRBV28, with D possibly matching TRBD1 (6 bases). CDR1 MDHEN and CDR2 SYDVKM come from the germline V gene. Trimming took off 8 bases at V and 4 bases at J, with 11 bases between the two ends. The CDR3 has 13 amino acids. CDR3 region: CASSQGRTGELFF. As DNA, the CDR3 is TGTGCCAGCTCTCAGGGGCGCACCGGGGAGCTGTTTTTT.

V usage is TRBV5-1 and J usage is TRBJ2-1; 11 bases are a match to TRBD2. Looked up from germline, CDR1 is SGHRS and CDR2 is YFSETQ. Trimming removed 1 base from V and 4 bases from J; junction bases left unmatched: 4. The CDR3 loop spans 16 amino acids. The CDR3 DNA follows: TGCGCCAGCAGCTTGAGTGTAGCGGGAGGGTACAATGAGCAGTTCTTC. Its translation is CASSLSVAGGYNEQFF.

This sequence joins TRBV10-2 and TRBJ2-1; 8 nucleotides line up with TRBD1. Germline CDR1 reads WSHSY; CDR2 reads SAAADI. The CDR3 extends over 14 amino acids. Unmatched junction bases numbered 5, after V lost 6 bases and J lost 4 bases. CDR3 coding DNA: TGCGCCAGCAGGTCCGGGACAGGATACAATGAGCAGTTCTTC. It encodes CASRSGTGYNEQFF.

V usage is TRBV19 and J usage is TRBJ2-3; D is ambiguous. V was cut by 10 bases and J by 0 bases, with 11 bases left in between. Germline V gives CDR1 LNHDA, CDR2 SQIVND (reference sequence). CDR3 length: 13 amino acids. For the CDR3, the DNA is TGTGCCACCCGGGCCGTGAGCACAGATACGCAGTATTTT. Translation: CATRAVSTDTQYF.

The chain is built from TRBV4-2 and TRBJ1-1, with D tentatively TRBD1 (6 bases). The CDR3 runs to 17 residues. CDR1 is LGHNA, CDR2 YNFKEQ, per germline. V gave up 1 base and J gave up 1 base, with 16 bases separating them. In nucleotides, the CDR3 is TGTGCCAGCAGCCAAGGATTTGGGTTAGGGGGGAACACTGAAGCTTTCTTT. Its protein product is CASSQGFGLGGNTEAFF.

This clone was detected once. One junction end disagrees with the germline gene, perhaps due to a read error. The chain uses TRBV2 and TRBJ1-6; D uncertain. Germline V gene sequence: CDR1 SNHLY, CDR2 FYNNEI. The CDR3 is 15 amino acids. CDR3 DNA sequence: TGTGCCAGCAGTACCACCCGGGCCTATAACTCACCCCTCCACTTT. It translates to CASSTTRAYNSPLHF.

The CDR3 DNA sequence: TGTGCCAGCAGATTGACAGGGGGCTCTGAAGCTTTCTTT. This codes for CASRLTGGSEAFF. The chain recombines TRBV6-5 with TRBJ1-1; 10 nucleotides align to TRBD1. The CDR3 has 13 residues. Germline V gene data show CDR1 as MNHEY and CDR2 as SVGAGI. The V and J ends lost 6 bases and 6 bases, in that order; junction bases with no gene match: 4.

The genes are TRBV6-4 and TRBJ1-2; TRBD1 matches at 7 bases. Germline CDR1 is MRHNA and CDR2 is SNTAGT. CDR3 length: 15 residues. J gave up 0 bases and V 4 bases, and 5 bases lay outside the gene matches. The CDR3, as DNA: TGTGCCAGCAGTGCCTCAGGGGGGTCTAACTATGGCTACACCTTC. Protein sequence: CASSASGGSNYGYTF.

Written as DNA, the CDR3 is TGTGCCATCGGGGCCACGGGACGCTCCTACAATGAGCAGTTCTTC. This encodes CAIGATGRSYNEQFF. The chain couples TRBV10-3 to TRBJ2-1; D might be TRBD1 or TRBD2, each matching 5 bases. CDR1 ENHRY and CDR2 SYGVKD come from the germline V gene. Trimming removed 8 bases at V and 0 bases at J, with 14 bases between. The CDR3 covers 15 residues.

This clone was observed a handful of times. The V and J genes are TRBV18 and TRBJ1-1; D may be TRBD1 (6 bases). The germline V and J ends were trimmed by 3 bases and 1 base, with 18 bases remaining between them. Germline V gene lookup returns CDR1 KGHSH and CDR2 LQKENI. CDR3 length equals 17 residues. DNA for the CDR3: TGTGCCAGCTCACCGGCCCAGGGGTCCCCCCAGAACACTGAAGCTTTCTTT. This codes for CASSPAQGSPQNTEAFF.

The genes are TRBV5-1 and TRBJ1-5; D may be TRBD1 (6 bases). V lost 2 bases, J lost 6 bases, and 15 bases lay in between. This CDR3 has 15 residues. The germline V gene encodes CDR1 SGHRS and CDR2 YFSETQ. The CDR3 loop reads CASSLGGTVGQPQHF. In nucleotides, the CDR3 is TGCGCCAGCAGCTTAGGGGGGACTGTCGGTCAGCCCCAGCATTTT.

V and J are TRBV2 and TRBJ1-5, with 9 bases lining up with TRBD1. Germline lookup yields CDR1 SNHLY and CDR2 FYNNEI. CDR3 length equals 14 residues. V shed 5 bases, J shed 6 bases, and the junction held 5 bases outside the gene matches. The CDR3 sequence: CASSPTGGRQPQHF. DNA of the CDR3: TGTGCCAGCAGTCCCACAGGGGGCCGTCAGCCCCAGCATTTT.

The chain links TRBV19 to TRBJ1-1; TRBD1 is a possible D gene (6 bases). Germline assignment: CDR1 LNHDA and CDR2 SQIVND (reference sequence). The CDR3 has 15 amino acids. Deletions cut 2 bases from V and 0 bases from J, with 10 bases between. Here the CDR3 DNA reads TGTGCCAGTAGTATATTTCGGGGGCTGAACACTGAAGCTTTCTTT. Residues: CASSIFRGLNTEAFF.

The chain uses TRBV6-5 and TRBJ2-7, with 9 bases lining up with TRBD1. The CDR3 totals 15 residues. The germline V gene has CDR1 MNHEY and CDR2 SVGAGI. V shed 6 bases, J shed 4 bases, and the junction held 10 bases outside the gene matches. CDR3 sequence: CASSREGTGRYEQYV. CDR3 nucleotide sequence: TGTGCCAGCAGCCGCGAGGGGACAGGGCGTTACGAGCAGTACGTC.

This clone came up once. The chain is built from TRBV29-1 and TRBJ1-1; TRBD1 might be the D (6 bases). Germline CDR1 is SQVTM and CDR2 is ANQGSEA. Trimming left V 4 bases short and J 1 base short, with 13 bases between. The CDR3 spans 14 residues. CDR3 loop: CSVVREGENTEAFF. CDR3 sequence (DNA): TGCAGCGTTGTAAGGGAGGGGGAGAACACTGAAGCTTTCTTT.

The chain recombines TRBV5-4 with TRBJ2-2, with D unresolved. This CDR3 is 13 amino acids long. V was trimmed by 2 bases and J by 6 bases, leaving 8 bases between them. Germline V lookup: CDR1 SGHNT, CDR2 YYREEE (reference sequence). CDR3 bases: TGTGCCAGCAGCTTCGCTAGGTCCGGGGAGCTGTTTTTT. Its protein is CASSFARSGELFF.

The chain uses TRBV7-2 and TRBJ1-2; tentatively, D is TRBD1 (6 bases). V gave up 5 bases and J gave up 3 bases, with 19 bases separating them. This CDR3 has 16 amino acids. Germline CDR1 is SGHTA and CDR2 is FQGNSA. CDR3 coding DNA: TGTGCCAGCAGCCCCGAAGGGGGGGTAATCGACTATGGCTACACCTTC. Translated, it gives CASSPEGGVIDYGYTF.

V and J are TRBV6-6 and TRBJ1-3; D unclear. The V gene's germline CDR1 is MNHNY and CDR2 SVGAGI (reference sequence). Trimming removed 3 bases at V and 1 base at J, with 7 bases between. The length of the CDR3 is 14 residues. CDR3 in DNA: TGTGCCAGCAGTTATTCAGATTCTGGAAACACCATATATTTT. Protein sequence: CASSYSDSGNTIYF.